One and the same sample provided the 21 T cell receptor beta chains below, sequenced in a study of patients and donors after allogeneic stem cell transplantation. One entry per CDR3 protein results from TCRdb running MiXCR on the RT-PCR reads. This sample has about a million distinct CDR3 sequences, with approximately 18% found just once. The sample was blood, either unsorted or a sorted T cell fraction (not recorded which). These receptor sequences come from a human donor who was either an allogeneic HSCT recipient or a stem cell or donor lymphocyte infusion donor (not recorded which). It is not recorded whose cells these are; they may come from a transplant donor.

This clonotype was counted between two and nine times. V is TRBV12-3 or TRBV12-4 and J is TRBJ2-7; D not certain. The CDR3 covers 15 residues. V was trimmed by 7 bases and J by 2 bases, leaving 18 bases between them. CDR3 nucleotides: TGTGCCAGCACCCCCTCCCCCGGTTTCCCCTACGAGCAGTACTTC. Protein sequence: CASTPSPGFPYEQYF.

As for this clonotype: A clone one base away is much larger, so this may be a read error. The chain is built from TRBV6-1 and TRBJ1-1; a weak D match, TRBD1 (6 bases). Germline values: CDR1 MNHNS, CDR2 SASEGT. This CDR3 comprises 18 residues. Between the trimmed V and J ends, which lost 6 bases and 0 bases, there was a span of 23 bases. The CDR3 is CASSQGWRGGLMNTEAFF. The CDR3 nucleotides are TGTGCCAGCAGCCAGGGGTGGAGGGGAGGACTCATGAACACTGAAGCTTTCTTT.

The V gene is TRBV20-1, the J gene TRBJ1-6, with D uncertain. The CDR3 extends over 14 amino acids. Germline loops: CDR1 DFQATT, CDR2 SNEGSKA (reference sequence). V was clipped by 0 bases and J by 6 bases, with 9 bases between them. CDR3 in amino acids: CSARDEQTNSPLHF. As DNA, the CDR3 is TGCAGTGCTAGAGATGAACAGACTAATTCACCCCTCCACTTT.

The V and J genes are TRBV5-1 and TRBJ1-2; TRBD1 matches 7 bases. The CDR3 is made up of 15 amino acids. Germline V gene lookup returns CDR1 SGHRS and CDR2 YFSETQ. Losses at the gene ends were 4 bases for V and 6 bases for J; bases not matched to a gene: 12. The CDR3 sequence: CASSINPRGADGYTF. For the CDR3, the DNA is TGCGCCAGCAGCATAAACCCCAGGGGGGCAGATGGCTACACCTTC.

This clonotype was seen a handful of times. The V and J genes are TRBV29-1 and TRBJ2-1, with D uncertain. The ends were cut back, 7 bases at V and 0 bases at J, with 7 bases in the middle. CDR3 length equals 12 residues. From germline, CDR1 is SQVTM and CDR2 ANQGSEA. The CDR3: CSARSSYNEQFF. CDR3 coding DNA: TGCAGCGCGCGGAGCTCCTACAATGAGCAGTTCTTC.

This clonotype has ten or more counts. The V gene is TRBV12-3 or TRBV12-4, the J gene TRBJ1-3; D gene unclear. This CDR3 comprises 16 residues. V was clipped by 2 bases and J by 2 bases, with 13 bases between them. For the CDR3, the DNA is TGTGCCAGCAGTTTATTCGACCCAGGACCTGGAAACACCATATATTTT. It yields the protein CASSLFDPGPGNTIYF.

A few counts support this clonotype. The rearrangement links TRBV6-5 to TRBJ2-7, with D possibly being TRBD1 (5 bases). Trimming removed 8 bases from V and 2 bases from J, with 10 bases in between. CDR1 is MNHEY and CDR2 is SVGAGI in the germline V gene. This CDR3 is 12 amino acids long. Here the CDR3 DNA reads TGTGCCAGCGGGGCAGACCCCTACGAGCAGTACTTC. Translating gives CASGADPYEQYF.

There are a few counts of this clonotype. This chain joins TRBV5-5 and TRBJ2-7; no clear D gene. CDR3 length: 13 residues. V gave up 3 bases and J gave up 2 bases, with 9 bases separating them. Germline V gene data show CDR1 as SGHKS and CDR2 as YYEKEE (reference sequence). The CDR3 coding sequence is TGTGCCAGCAGCTCAACTAATCCCTACGAGCAGTACTTC. Amino acid sequence: CASSSTNPYEQYF.

J is TRBJ1-5 and V is TRBV29-1; the D is unclear. The CDR3 totals 14 residues. The V end lost 6 bases, the J end lost 0 bases, and 12 bases lay between the germline ends. Germline V gene lookup returns CDR1 SQVTM and CDR2 ANQGSEA. CDR3 amino acids: CSVIGEYSNQPQHF. The CDR3 DNA is TGCAGCGTGATCGGGGAATATAGCAATCAGCCCCAGCATTTT. The complete variable domain, with remaining parts taken from reference TRBV29-1 and TRBJ1-5, reads SAVISQKPSRDICQRGTSLTIQCQVDSQVTMMFWYRQQPGQSLTLIATANQGSEATYESGFVIDKFPISRPNLTFSTLTVSNMSPEDSSIYLCSVIGEYSNQPQHFGDGTRLSIL.

The chain combines TRBV7-7 with TRBJ2-5; TRBD1 matches 9 bases. The CDR3 is made up of 14 amino acids. V shed 5 bases and J 5 bases; nucleotides not matched to a gene: 6. CDR1 is SSHAT and CDR2 is FNYEAQ in the germline V gene (reference sequence). The CDR3: CASSVDRGTETQYF. In nucleotides, the CDR3 is TGTGCCAGCAGCGTCGACAGGGGGACGGAGACCCAGTACTTC.

The chain links TRBV11-2 to TRBJ2-7; D possibly corresponds to TRBD2 (5 bases). This CDR3 has 17 amino acids. The germline CDR1 and CDR2 sequences are SGHAT and FQNNGV. The V end lost 7 bases, the J end lost 1 base, and 23 bases lay between the germline ends. CDR3 coding DNA: TGTGCCAGCACCCCTCATGGGAGCGGACTGAGATCCTACGAGCAGTACTTC. Amino acid sequence: CASTPHGSGLRSYEQYF.

V and J are TRBV29-1 and TRBJ1-4, with 7 nucleotides matching TRBD1. V lost 1 base and J lost 5; bases outside the gene matches: 4. The CDR3 sequence is 14 residues long. Germline CDR1 and CDR2: SQVTM and ANQGSEA. The CDR3 region is CSVEGDSLNEKLFF. The CDR3 DNA reads TGCAGCGTTGAAGGGGACAGTTTAAATGAAAAACTGTTTTTT.

V gene TRBV7-2 combines with J gene TRBJ2-2; 8 bases map to TRBD1. The germline gives CDR1 SGHTA, CDR2 FQGNSA. The CDR3 contains 16 residues. The junction had 7 bases not matched to a gene; V was cut back by 0 bases and J by 7 bases. Written as DNA, the CDR3 is TGTGCCAGCAGCTTAGCCCCGGACAGGGCAGGCGGGGAGCTGTTTTTT. As protein: CASSLAPDRAGGELFF.

This clonotype was found a few times. The CDR3 DNA sequence: TGTGCCAGCACCCCCGGGGAGCGGGAGGGGGAGACCCAGTACTTC. This encodes CASTPGEREGETQYF. The genes are TRBV12-3 or TRBV12-4 and TRBJ2-5; 10 bases agree with TRBD2. The CDR3 sequence is 15 residues long. Germline trimming cut 7 bases from V and 5 bases from J; bases unmatched to any gene: 10.

CDR3 loop: CATSRGQPPSNTEAFF. The CDR3 DNA sequence: TGTGCCACCAGCAGAGGACAGCCCCCTTCGAACACTGAAGCTTTCTTT. The V call is TRBV15, the J call TRBJ1-1, with D perhaps TRBD1 (5 bases). V shed 1 base and J shed 1 base, with 13 bases lying between them. Germline lookup yields CDR1 LNHNV and CDR2 YYDKDF (reference sequence). The CDR3 extends over 16 amino acids.

This clonotype was seen a handful of times. The rearrangement links TRBV7-2 to TRBJ1-2, with 9 bases that match TRBD1. V gave up 6 bases and J gave up 6 bases; unmatched junction bases: 8. Looked up from germline, CDR1 is SGHTA and CDR2 is FQGNSA. This CDR3 has 14 amino acids. CDR3 amino acids: CASSQPGQGDGYTF. As DNA, the CDR3 is TGTGCCAGCAGTCAACCGGGACAGGGTGATGGCTACACCTTC.

V gene TRBV20-1 combines with J gene TRBJ2-7; unclear D gene. This CDR3 is 14 amino acids long. Trimming took off 0 bases at V and 4 bases at J, with 13 bases between the two ends. Germline V CDR1 and CDR2: DFQATT, SNEGSKA (reference sequence). The CDR3 loop is CSARDPLLGYEQYF. The CDR3 DNA is TGCAGTGCTAGAGATCCTCTCTTAGGGTACGAGCAGTACTTC.

This chain uses TRBV29-1 with TRBJ2-2, with TRBD2 matching over 10 bases. This CDR3 region has 17 residues. The germline V gene has CDR1 SQVTM and CDR2 ANQGSEA. V dropped 6 bases and J dropped 1; count of bases not matched to a gene: 11. CDR3 DNA sequence: TGCAGCGTCCGAGGGCTAGCGGGAGCCCTGAACACCGGGGAGCTGTTTTTT. Translated, it gives CSVRGLAGALNTGELFF.

The sample holds a few counts of this clonotype. The rearrangement joins TRBV9 to TRBJ2-1; weak D call: TRBD1 (6 bases). This CDR3 has 13 amino acids. V lost 4 bases, J lost 7 bases, and 12 bases lay in between. Germline V CDR1 and CDR2: SGDLS, YYNGEE. The CDR3 loop reads CASSHATGNEQFF. DNA for the CDR3: TGTGCCAGCAGCCACGCCACAGGGAATGAGCAGTTCTTC.

This clonotype was detected a few times. This chain connects TRBV10-3 to TRBJ2-1, with 8 bases fitting TRBD1. With 8 bases clipped from V and 2 bases from J, the junction kept 5 bases outside the gene matches. The V gene's germline CDR1 is ENHRY and CDR2 SYGVKD. The CDR3 covers 14 residues. The CDR3 protein is CAILRTGPYNEQFF. DNA for the CDR3: TGTGCCATCCTGAGGACAGGGCCCTACAATGAGCAGTTCTTC.

The rearrangement links TRBV4-3 to TRBJ1-1; D unresolved. The CDR3 extends over 15 amino acids. Per the germline V gene, CDR1 is LGHNA and CDR2 is YSLEER. V was trimmed by 2 bases and J by 1 base, leaving 11 bases between them. The CDR3 loop reads CASSQSGAGNTEAFF. In DNA form, the CDR3 reads TGCGCCAGCAGCCAAAGTGGTGCAGGGAACACTGAAGCTTTCTTT.